One sample yielded the 10 T cell receptor beta chains listed below, sequenced in a study of cytomegalovirus exposure and HLA in healthy donors. It was with 60 Vbeta and 13 Jbeta primers that the PCR ran. The data were produced by immunoSEQ multiplex PCR, yet TCRdb's version contains in-frame clones alone and is incomplete. The data hold about 120,000 clones, with roughly 9% observed a single time. The source material was PBMCs. These receptors all stem from a woman aged 40 to 49 in good health and CMV-seropositive.

V and J are TRBV5-1 and TRBJ2-7; 11 nucleotides align to TRBD2. Germline V gives CDR1 SGHRS, CDR2 YFSETQ. V lost 4 bases to trimming and J lost 3 bases; unmatched junction nucleotides: 6. CDR3 length: 15 amino acids. The CDR3 region is CASSVGTSGSYEQYF. The CDR3 nucleotides read TGCGCCAGCAGCGTTGGCACTAGCGGGAGCTACGAGCAGTACTTC.

In this sample, this clone turned up a few times. V and J are TRBV25-1 and TRBJ2-7, with 7 bases aligning to TRBD1. Trimming at V came to 5 bases and at J to 2 bases, leaving 12 bases not matched to a gene. The CDR3 is made up of 16 amino acids. Germline CDR1 is MGHDK and CDR2 is SYGVNS. The CDR3 DNA follows: TGTGCCAGCAGTACCTCAGGGGGATCAAGAGCCTACGAGCAGTACTTC. Translating gives CASSTSGGSRAYEQYF.

This rearrangement joins TRBV19 to TRBJ2-7, with a possible D match to TRBD1 (5 bases). V gave up 2 bases and J gave up 2 bases, with 10 bases separating them. Germline CDR1 reads LNHDA; CDR2 reads SQIVND (reference sequence). This CDR3 contains 14 residues. The CDR3 DNA follows: TGTGCCAGTAGTATAACCGACAGCACCTACGAGCAGTACTTC. Its translation is CASSITDSTYEQYF.

This clone has only a few counts. The gene calls are TRBV6-5 and TRBJ1-1; TRBD1 matches 9 bases. The V and J ends lost 7 bases and 0 bases, in that order; junction bases with no gene match: 6. This CDR3 is 15 amino acids long. Germline-derived CDR1 and CDR2 are MNHEY and SVGAGI. The CDR3 nucleotides are TGTGCCAGCACTCGGACAGGGGTTATGAACACTGAAGCTTTCTTT. The encoded protein is CASTRTGVMNTEAFF.

The chain links TRBV5-6 to TRBJ2-7, with TRBD1 matching 9 bases. The CDR3 totals 14 residues. CDR1 SGHDT and CDR2 YYEEEE come from the germline V gene. J was trimmed by 12 bases and V by 4 bases; bases with no gene match: 14. CDR3 residues: CASSGTGTGLEGYF. CDR3 bases: TGTGCCAGCAGCGGCACCGGGACAGGGCTGGAGGGGTACTTC.

The chain employs TRBV4-1 and TRBJ1-5; D perhaps matches TRBD1 (6 bases). This CDR3 spans 16 amino acids. Germline assignment: CDR1 MGHRA and CDR2 YSYEKL. V lost 1 base and J 5 bases, leaving 15 bases between the germline ends. CDR3 residues: CASSQALPGVHQPQHF. CDR3 DNA: TGCGCCAGCAGCCAAGCACTCCCAGGGGTGCATCAGCCCCAGCATTTT.

For the CDR3, the DNA is TGTGACAGGACGTCATCTTACGGAAACACCATATATTTT. This gives the protein CDRTSSYGNTIYF. The chain is built from TRBV12-2 and TRBJ1-3; TRBD1, the table's D call, lacks a check against the DNA. TRBV12-2 is reported as a pseudogene. This CDR3 has 13 residues.

In regard to this clone: Likely a read error: the CDR3 ends without its conserved phenylalanine or tryptophan. This sequence joins TRBV12-5 and TRBJ1-4, with 8 bases aligning to TRBD1. Germline-derived CDR1 and CDR2 are LGHNT and FRNRAP. The V and J ends lost 5 bases and 4 bases, in that order; junction bases with no gene match: 3. This CDR3 has 14 residues. The CDR3: CASGLGQDNEKLFL. The CDR3 DNA sequence: TGTGCTAGTGGTCTGGGACAGGATAATGAAAAACTGTTTTTG.

Notes on this clone: In the same sample, other DNA sequences code for this CDR3. This chain connects TRBV28 to TRBJ1-2; 7 bases are shared with TRBD1. The CDR3 loop spans 13 amino acids. Germline V gene lookup returns CDR1 MDHEN and CDR2 SYDVKM. J gave up 2 bases and V 3 bases, and 0 bases lay outside the gene matches. CDR3 DNA sequence: TGTGCCAGCAGTTTGGGACAGAACTATGGCTACACCTTC. Amino acids: CASSLGQNYGYTF.

This clone has just a few counts. The chain recombines TRBV27 with TRBJ2-3; 9 bases are a match to TRBD1. Germline CDR1 MNHEY, CDR2 SMNVEV (reference sequence). The CDR3 spans 16 residues. V was clipped by 6 bases and J by 7 bases; unmatched bases: 14. CDR3 protein: CASRRRPGQGGNTQYF. The DNA for the CDR3 is TGTGCCAGCAGGAGACGACCGGGACAGGGCGGGAATACGCAGTATTTT.